The entry below gives a single T cell receptor (beta chain) sequence along with its context. Its antigen is as yet unknown. The data stem from a study of T cell responses to AZD1222 COVID-19 vaccine. Findings and caveats of the study: Increases in Spike-specific TCR breadth and depth were seen after two AZD1222 doses. At study baseline, merely several AZD1222 recipients were seropositive.

TCRdb's copy holds only in-frame clones and misses some; the assay was immunoSEQ multiplex PCR. The sample records 110,000 to 150,000 clones, 90% being singletons. V lost 7 bases to trimming and J lost 5 bases; unmatched junction nucleotides: 10. Germline CDR1 SNHLY, CDR2 FYNNEI. CDR3 length: 14 residues. The sequence was obtained from an adult in good health. Sequences were derived from peripheral blood, sampled on day 0 of AZD1222 vaccination. The gene calls are TRBV2 and TRBJ2-5; 7 bases are shared with TRBD1. The CDR3 region is CASTVGGPGETQYF. Here the CDR3 DNA reads TGTGCCAGCACGGTAGGGGGCCCGGGGGAGACCCAGTACTTC.